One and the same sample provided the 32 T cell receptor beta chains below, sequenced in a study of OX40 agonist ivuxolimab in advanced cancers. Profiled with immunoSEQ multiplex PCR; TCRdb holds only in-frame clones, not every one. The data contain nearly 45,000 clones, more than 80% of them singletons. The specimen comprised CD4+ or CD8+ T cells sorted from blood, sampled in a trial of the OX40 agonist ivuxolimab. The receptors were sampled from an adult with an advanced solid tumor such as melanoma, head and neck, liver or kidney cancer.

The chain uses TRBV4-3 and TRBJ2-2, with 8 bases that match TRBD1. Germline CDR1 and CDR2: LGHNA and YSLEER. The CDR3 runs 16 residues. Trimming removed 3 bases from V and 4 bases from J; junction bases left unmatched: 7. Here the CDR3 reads CASSHLGQGGTGELFF. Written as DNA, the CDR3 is TGCGCCAGCAGCCACTTAGGACAGGGAGGCACCGGGGAGCTGTTTTTT.

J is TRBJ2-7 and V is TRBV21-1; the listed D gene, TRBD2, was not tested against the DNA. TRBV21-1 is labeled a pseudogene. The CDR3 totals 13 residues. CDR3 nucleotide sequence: TGTGCCAGCAGCCCCCGCGGATCCTACGAGCAGTACTTC. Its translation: CASSPRGSYEQYF.

As DNA, the CDR3 is TGTGCCTGGAGTGTGTTACGGTCGGGCAATGAGCAGTTCTTC. It specifies CAWSVLRSGNEQFF. The V call is TRBV30, the J call TRBJ2-1; no definite D call. Germline V CDR1 and CDR2: GTSNPN, SVGIG (reference sequence). The V end lost 0 bases, the J end lost 6 bases, and 12 bases lay between the germline ends. The CDR3 loop spans 14 amino acids. Filled out from reference TRBV30 and TRBJ2-1, the complete variable domain reads SQTIHQWPATLVQPVGSPLSLECTVEGTSNPNLYWYRQAAGRGLQLLFYSVGIGQISSEVPQNLSASRPQDRQFILSSKKLLLSDSGFYLCAWSVLRSGNEQFFGPGTRLTVL.

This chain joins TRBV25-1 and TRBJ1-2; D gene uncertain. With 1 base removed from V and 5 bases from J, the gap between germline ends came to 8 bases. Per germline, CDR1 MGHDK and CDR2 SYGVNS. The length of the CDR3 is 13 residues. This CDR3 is CASSELPAYGYTF. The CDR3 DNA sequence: TGTGCCAGCAGTGAATTACCAGCTTATGGCTACACCTTC.

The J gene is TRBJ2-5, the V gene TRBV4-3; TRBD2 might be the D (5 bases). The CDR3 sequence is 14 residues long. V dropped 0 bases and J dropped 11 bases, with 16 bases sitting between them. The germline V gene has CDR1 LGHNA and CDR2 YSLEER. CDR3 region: CASSQEYKEREQYF. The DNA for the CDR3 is TGCGCCAGCAGCCAAGAATACAAGGAGAGGGAGCAGTACTTC.

DNA for the CDR3: TGCAGCGTTGGTGGACAGGGGTTTAGGGAGCAGTACTTC. It is translated as CSVGGQGFREQYF. The rearrangement uses TRBV29-1 and TRBJ2-7; TRBD1 aligns across 9 bases. The germline CDR1 and CDR2 sequences are SQVTM and ANQGSEA. The length of the CDR3 is 13 residues. Trimming took 4 bases from V and 7 from J; bases not matched to a gene: 8.

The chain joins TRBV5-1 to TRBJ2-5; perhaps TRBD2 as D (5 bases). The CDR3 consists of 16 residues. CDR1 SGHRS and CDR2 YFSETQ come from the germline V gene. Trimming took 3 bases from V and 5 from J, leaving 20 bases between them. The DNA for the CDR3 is TGCGCCAGCAGCTGGGCGGTACAGCAATCGGGGGAGACCCAGTACTTC. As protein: CASSWAVQQSGETQYF. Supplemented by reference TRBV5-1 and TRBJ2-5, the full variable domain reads KAGVTQTPRYLIKTRGQQVTLSCSPISGHRSVSWYQQTPGQGLQFLFEYFSETQRNKGNFPGRFSGRQFSNSRSEMNVSTLELGDSALYLCASSWAVQQSGETQYFGPGTRLLVL.

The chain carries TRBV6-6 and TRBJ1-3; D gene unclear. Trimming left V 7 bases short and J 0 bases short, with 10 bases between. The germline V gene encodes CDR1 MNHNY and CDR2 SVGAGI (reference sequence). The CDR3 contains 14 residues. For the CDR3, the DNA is TGTGCCAGCACCCCGGCGGGCTCTGGAAACACCATATATTTT. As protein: CASTPAGSGNTIYF.

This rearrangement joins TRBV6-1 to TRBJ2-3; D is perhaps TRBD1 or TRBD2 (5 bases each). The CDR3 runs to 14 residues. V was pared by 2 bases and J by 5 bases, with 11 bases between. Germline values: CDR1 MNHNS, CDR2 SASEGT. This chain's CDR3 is CASSERDLRDTQYF. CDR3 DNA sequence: TGTGCCAGCAGTGAACGGGACCTAAGAGATACGCAGTATTTT.

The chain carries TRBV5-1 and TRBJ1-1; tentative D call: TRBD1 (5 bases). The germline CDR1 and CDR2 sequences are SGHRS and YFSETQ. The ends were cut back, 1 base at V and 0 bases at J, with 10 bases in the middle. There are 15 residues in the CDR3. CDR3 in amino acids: CASSLYTGMNTEAFF. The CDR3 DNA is TGCGCCAGCAGCTTGTATACAGGCATGAACACTGAAGCTTTCTTT.

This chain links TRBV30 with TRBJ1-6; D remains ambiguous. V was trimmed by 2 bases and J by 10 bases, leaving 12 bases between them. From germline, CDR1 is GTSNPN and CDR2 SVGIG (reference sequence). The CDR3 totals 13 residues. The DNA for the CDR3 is TGTGCCTGGAGTTGGCAGGCGGAATCACCCCTCCACTTT. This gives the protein CAWSWQAESPLHF.

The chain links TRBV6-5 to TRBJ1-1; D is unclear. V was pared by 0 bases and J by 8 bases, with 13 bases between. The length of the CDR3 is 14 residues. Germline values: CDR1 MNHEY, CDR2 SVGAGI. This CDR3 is CASSYSWVQPEAFF. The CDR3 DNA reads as TGTGCCAGCAGTTACTCGTGGGTCCAGCCCGAAGCTTTCTTT.

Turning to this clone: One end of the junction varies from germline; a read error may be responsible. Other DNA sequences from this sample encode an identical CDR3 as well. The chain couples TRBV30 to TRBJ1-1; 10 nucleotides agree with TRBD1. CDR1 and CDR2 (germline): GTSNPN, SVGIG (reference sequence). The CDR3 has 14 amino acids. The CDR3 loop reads CALDRGQMNTEAFF. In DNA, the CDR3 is TGTGCCTTAGACAGGGGGCAGATGAATACTGAAGCTTTCTTT.

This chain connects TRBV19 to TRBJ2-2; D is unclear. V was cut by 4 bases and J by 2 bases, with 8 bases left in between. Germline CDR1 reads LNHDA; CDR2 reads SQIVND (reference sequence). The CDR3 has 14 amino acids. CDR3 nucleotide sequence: TGTGCCAGTAGTAGGAGAGGCAACACCGGGGAGCTGTTTTTT. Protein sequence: CASSRRGNTGELFF. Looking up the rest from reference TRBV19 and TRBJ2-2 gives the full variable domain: DGGITQSPKYLFRKEGQNVTLSCEQNLNHDAMYWYRQDPGQGLRLIYYSQIVNDFQKGDIAEGYSVSREKKESFPLTVTSAQKNPTAFYLCASSRRGNTGELFFGEGSRLTVL.

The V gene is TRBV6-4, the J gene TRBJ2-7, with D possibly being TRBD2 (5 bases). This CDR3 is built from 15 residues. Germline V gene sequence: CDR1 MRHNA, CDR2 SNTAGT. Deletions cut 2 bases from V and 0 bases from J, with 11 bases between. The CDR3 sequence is CASSDRGQSSYEQYF. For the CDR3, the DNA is TGTGCCAGCAGTGACCGGGGTCAGAGCTCCTACGAGCAGTACTTC.

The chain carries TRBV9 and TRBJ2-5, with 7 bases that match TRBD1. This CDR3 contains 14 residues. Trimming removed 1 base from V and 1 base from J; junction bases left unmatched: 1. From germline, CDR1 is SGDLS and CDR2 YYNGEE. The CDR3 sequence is CASSVRDSQETQYF. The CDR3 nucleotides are TGTGCCAGCAGCGTACGGGACAGCCAAGAGACCCAGTACTTC.

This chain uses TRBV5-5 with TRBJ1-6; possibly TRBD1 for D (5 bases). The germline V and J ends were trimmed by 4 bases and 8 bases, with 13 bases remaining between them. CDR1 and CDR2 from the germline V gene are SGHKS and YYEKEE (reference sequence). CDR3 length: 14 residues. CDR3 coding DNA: TGTGCCAGCAGCGTCGGACACCGAGATTCACCCCTCCACTTT. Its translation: CASSVGHRDSPLHF.

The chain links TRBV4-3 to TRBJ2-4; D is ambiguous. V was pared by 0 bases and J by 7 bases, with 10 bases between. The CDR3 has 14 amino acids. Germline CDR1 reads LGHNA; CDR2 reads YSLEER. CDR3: CASSQDINGNIQYF. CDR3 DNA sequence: TGCGCCAGCAGCCAAGATATCAATGGGAACATTCAGTACTTC.

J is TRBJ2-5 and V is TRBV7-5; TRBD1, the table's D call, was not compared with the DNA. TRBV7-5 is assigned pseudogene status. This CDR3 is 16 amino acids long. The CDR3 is CARSPSPRGMGETQYF. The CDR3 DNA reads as TGTGCCAGAAGCCCATCTCCAAGGGGAATGGGAGAGACCCAGTACTTC.

CDR3 residues: CASSIPSTRNQPQHF. CDR3 coding DNA: TGTGCCAGTAGTATTCCATCGACGCGCAATCAGCCCCAGCATTTT. The rearrangement links TRBV19 to TRBJ1-5; D is uncertain. Germline V gives CDR1 LNHDA, CDR2 SQIVND (reference sequence). The V and J ends lost 3 bases and 2 bases respectively, with 11 bases between them. The CDR3 totals 15 residues.

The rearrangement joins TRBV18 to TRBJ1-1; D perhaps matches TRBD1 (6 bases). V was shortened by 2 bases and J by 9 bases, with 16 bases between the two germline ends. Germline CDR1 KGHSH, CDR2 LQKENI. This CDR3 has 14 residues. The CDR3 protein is CASSPKETGNQAFF. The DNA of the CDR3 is TGTGCCAGCTCACCAAAGGAAACAGGGAATCAAGCTTTCTTT.

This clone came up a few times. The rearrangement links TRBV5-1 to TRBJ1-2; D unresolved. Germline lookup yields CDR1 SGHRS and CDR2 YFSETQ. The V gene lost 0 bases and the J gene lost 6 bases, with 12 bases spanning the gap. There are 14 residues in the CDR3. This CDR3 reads CASSLGQVKDGYTF. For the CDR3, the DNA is TGCGCCAGCAGCTTGGGGCAGGTCAAGGATGGCTACACCTTC. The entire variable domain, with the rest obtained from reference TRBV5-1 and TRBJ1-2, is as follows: KAGVTQTPRYLIKTRGQQVTLSCSPISGHRSVSWYQQTPGQGLQFLFEYFSETQRNKGNFPGRFSGRQFSNSRSEMNVSTLELGDSALYLCASSLGQVKDGYTFGSGTRLTVV.

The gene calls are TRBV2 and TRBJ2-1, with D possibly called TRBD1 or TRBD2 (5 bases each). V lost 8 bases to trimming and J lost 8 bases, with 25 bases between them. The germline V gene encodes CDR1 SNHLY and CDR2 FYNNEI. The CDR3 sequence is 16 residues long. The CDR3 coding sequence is TGTGCCAGCTCCCTGGGGCTAGCAATTGGCCTTGATGAGCAGTTCTTC. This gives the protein CASSLGLAIGLDEQFF.

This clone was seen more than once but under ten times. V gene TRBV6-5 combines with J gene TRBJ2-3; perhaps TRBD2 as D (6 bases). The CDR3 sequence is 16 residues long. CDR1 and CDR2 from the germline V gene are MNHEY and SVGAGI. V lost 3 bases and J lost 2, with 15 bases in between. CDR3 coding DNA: TGTGCCAGCAGTTATTCTGGGGGAGGTTTCACAGATACGCAGTATTTT. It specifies CASSYSGGGFTDTQYF.

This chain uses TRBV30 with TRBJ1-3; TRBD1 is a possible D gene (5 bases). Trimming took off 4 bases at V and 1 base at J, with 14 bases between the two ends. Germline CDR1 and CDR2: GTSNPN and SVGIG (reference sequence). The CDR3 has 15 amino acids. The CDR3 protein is CAWNRLQSSGNTIYF. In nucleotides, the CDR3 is TGTGCCTGGAACAGGCTGCAGTCGTCTGGAAACACCATATATTTT.

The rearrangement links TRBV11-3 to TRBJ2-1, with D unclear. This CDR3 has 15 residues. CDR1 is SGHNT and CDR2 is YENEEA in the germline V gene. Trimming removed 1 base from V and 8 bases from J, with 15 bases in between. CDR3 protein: CASSLAHDPQHEQFF. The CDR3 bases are TGTGCCAGCAGCTTAGCGCACGATCCCCAACATGAGCAGTTCTTC.

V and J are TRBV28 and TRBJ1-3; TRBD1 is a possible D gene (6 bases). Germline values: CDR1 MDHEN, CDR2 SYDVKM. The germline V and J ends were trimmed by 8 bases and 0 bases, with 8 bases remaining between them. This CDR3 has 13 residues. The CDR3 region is CASYRDSGNTIYF. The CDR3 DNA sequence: TGTGCCAGCTACAGGGACTCTGGAAACACCATATATTTT.

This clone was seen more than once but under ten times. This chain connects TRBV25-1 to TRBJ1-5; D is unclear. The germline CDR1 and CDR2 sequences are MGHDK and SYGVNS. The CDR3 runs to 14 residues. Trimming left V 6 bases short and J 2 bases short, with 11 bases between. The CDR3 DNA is TGTGCCAGCAGCAAGTCCTCGGGCAATCAGCCCCAGCATTTT. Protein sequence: CASSKSSGNQPQHF.

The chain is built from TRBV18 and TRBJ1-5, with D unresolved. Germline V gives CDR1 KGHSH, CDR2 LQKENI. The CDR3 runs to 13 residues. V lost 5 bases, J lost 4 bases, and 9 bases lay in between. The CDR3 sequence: CASSGIPNQPQHF. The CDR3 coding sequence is TGTGCCAGCTCAGGAATACCGAATCAGCCCCAGCATTTT.

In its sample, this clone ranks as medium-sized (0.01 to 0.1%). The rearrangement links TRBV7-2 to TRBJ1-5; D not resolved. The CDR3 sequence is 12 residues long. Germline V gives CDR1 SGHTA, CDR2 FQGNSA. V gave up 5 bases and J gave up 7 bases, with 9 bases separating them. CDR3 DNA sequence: TGTGCCAGCAGCCGTGAGACACAGCCCCAGCATTTT. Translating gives CASSRETQPQHF.

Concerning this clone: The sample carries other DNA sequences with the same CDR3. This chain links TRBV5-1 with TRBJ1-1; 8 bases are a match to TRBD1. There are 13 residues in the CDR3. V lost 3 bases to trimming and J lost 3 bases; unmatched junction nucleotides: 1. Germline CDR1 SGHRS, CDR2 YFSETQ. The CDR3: CASSWGQDTEAFF. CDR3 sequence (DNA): TGCGCCAGCAGCTGGGGACAGGACACTGAAGCTTTCTTT.

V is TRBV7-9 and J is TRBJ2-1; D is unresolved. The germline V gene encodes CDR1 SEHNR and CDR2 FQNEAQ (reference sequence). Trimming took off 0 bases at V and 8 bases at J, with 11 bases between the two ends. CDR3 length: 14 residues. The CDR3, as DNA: TGTGCCAGCAGCTTAGCGCCGATGGGTGATGAGCAGTTCTTC. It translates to CASSLAPMGDEQFF. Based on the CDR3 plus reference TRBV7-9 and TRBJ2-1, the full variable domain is DTGVSQNPRHKITKRGQNVTFRCDPISEHNRLYWYRQTLGQGPEFLTYFQNEAQLEKSRLLSDRFSAERPKGSFSTLEIQRTEQGDSAMYLCASSLAPMGDEQFFGPGTRLTVL.